Shown below are 9 T cell receptor beta chains from a single sample sequenced in a study of lymphopenia after photon versus proton radiotherapy. Clones were read by immunoSEQ multiplex PCR, and TCRdb kept only the in-frame ones, dropping some. The sample lists approximately 20,000 clones, approximately 91% occurring once. The sample here was peripheral blood, taken from a patient treated with proton-based radiotherapy. The receptors come from an older man with pancreatic cancer.

The chain has TRBV30 and TRBJ2-3; the D gene is possibly TRBD2 (6 bases). The V end was cut by 0 bases, the J end by 1 base, with 11 bases between. Germline V gene sequence: CDR1 GTSNPN, CDR2 SVGIG (reference sequence). CDR3 size: 15 residues. The CDR3 here is CAWSVMGEGTDTQYF. Here the CDR3 DNA reads TGTGCCTGGAGTGTGATGGGGGAGGGCACAGATACGCAGTATTTT.

The chain couples TRBV5-1 to TRBJ1-6; possibly TRBD1 for D (6 bases). V shed 3 bases and J shed 7 bases, with 14 bases lying between them. CDR1 and CDR2 (germline): SGHRS, YFSETQ. The CDR3 has 15 residues. The CDR3 coding sequence is TGCGCCAGCAGCTGGATACCGGGGGCGAATTCACCCCTCCACTTT. Protein sequence: CASSWIPGANSPLHF.

The gene calls are TRBV7-3 and TRBJ2-1; TRBD1 aligns across 9 bases. This CDR3 region has 15 residues. V shed 4 bases, J shed 4 bases, and the junction held 5 bases outside the gene matches. Germline loops: CDR1 SGHTA, CDR2 FQGTGA. The CDR3 nucleotides read TGTGCCAGCAGCTCCGGGACAGGGACTTACAATGAGCAGTTCTTC. It yields the protein CASSSGTGTYNEQFF.

In its sample, this clone ranks as medium-sized. The rearrangement links TRBV19 to TRBJ2-1; D ambiguous. V was pared by 4 bases and J by 3 bases, with 7 bases between. Germline CDR1 and CDR2: LNHDA and SQIVND (reference sequence). This CDR3 contains 13 residues. CDR3 DNA sequence: TGTGCCAGTAGTACCCTTCTCTACAATGAGCAGTTCTTC. It is translated as CASSTLLYNEQFF.

The V gene is TRBV6-1, the J gene TRBJ1-1, with D perhaps matching TRBD1 (6 bases). Per germline, CDR1 MNHNS and CDR2 SASEGT. This CDR3 contains 15 residues. The V gene lost 5 bases and the J gene lost 2 bases, with 15 bases spanning the gap. CDR3 residues: CASSPQRTVNTEAFF. The CDR3, as DNA: TGTGCCAGCAGTCCGCAAAGGACAGTTAACACTGAAGCTTTCTTT.

The J gene is TRBJ2-7, the V gene TRBV29-1, with 7 bases that match TRBD1. There are 15 residues in the CDR3. V gave up 0 bases and J gave up 2 bases; unmatched junction bases: 7. Germline V gene sequence: CDR1 SQVTM, CDR2 ANQGSEA. Here the CDR3 DNA reads TGCAGCGTTGAAGATCCCTACAGGGGACCCTACGAGCAGTACTTC. Translating gives CSVEDPYRGPYEQYF.

The chain links TRBV7-8 to TRBJ2-3; D not resolved. This CDR3 is built from 15 residues. Germline CDR1 reads SGHVS; CDR2 reads FQNEAQ. V shed 0 bases and J shed 0 bases, with 7 bases lying between them. In DNA, the CDR3 is TGTGCCAGCAGCTTAGCGTCGCTTAGCACAGATACGCAGTATTTT. It encodes CASSLASLSTDTQYF.

The chain joins TRBV7-2 to TRBJ2-3; tentatively, D is TRBD1 or TRBD2 (6 bases each). CDR1 is SGHTA and CDR2 is FQGNSA in the germline V gene. The CDR3 has 14 amino acids. V was pared by 6 bases and J by 4 bases, with 14 bases between. The CDR3 region is CASSKGGTSDTQYF. The CDR3 DNA reads as TGTGCCAGCAGTAAGGGGGGCACCTCAGATACGCAGTATTTT.

This clone came up once. The rearrangement joins TRBV7-8 to TRBJ1-1; maybe TRBD1 (5 bases). This CDR3 is built from 15 residues. V was cut by 3 bases and J by 1 base, with 12 bases left in between. Germline V CDR1 and CDR2: SGHVS, FQNEAQ. DNA for the CDR3: TGTGCCAGCAGCTTCCAGGGACGTTGGAACACTGAAGCTTTCTTT. Amino acids: CASSFQGRWNTEAFF.